Sequencing of this T cell receptor beta chain was carried out in a study of blood T cell repertoires in COVID-19. TCRdb's table, derived via immunoSEQ multiplex PCR, lists solely in-frame clones and lacks some. In the table there are about 110,000 clones, roughly 82% of which are singletons. Trimming stripped 5 bases from V and 9 bases from J, with 14 bases between. This CDR3 contains 13 residues. Germline V gene lookup returns CDR1 SGHVS and CDR2 FNYEAQ. Sequenced sample: peripheral blood. J is TRBJ2-1 and V is TRBV7-6; TRBD2 might be the D (6 bases). The source is an elderly woman with active or convalescent COVID-19. CDR3 sequence: CASSRDSRAEQFF. Written as DNA, the CDR3 is TGTGCCAGCAGCCGGGACTCCCGGGCTGAGCAGTTCTTC.